Below, one T cell receptor beta chain is given with its context. Measured with immunoSEQ multiplex PCR; TCRdb has only the in-frame clones, and not every one. In the table there are some 270,000 clones, over 85% of which are singletons. This entry comes from a study of blood T cell repertoires in COVID-19. V lost 1 base, J lost 8 bases, and 17 bases lay in between. Germline lookup yields CDR1 SEHNR and CDR2 FQNEAQ (reference sequence). This CDR3 has 15 amino acids. Sample: PBMCs or T cells enriched from blood (not recorded which). The receptor comes from a woman aged 60 to 75 who had recovered from COVID-19. The chain joins TRBV7-9 to TRBJ1-2; unclear D gene. The CDR3: CASSLVAFAKKGYTF. CDR3 nucleotides: TGTGCCAGCAGCTTAGTTGCTTTCGCGAAGAAAGGCTACACCTTC.